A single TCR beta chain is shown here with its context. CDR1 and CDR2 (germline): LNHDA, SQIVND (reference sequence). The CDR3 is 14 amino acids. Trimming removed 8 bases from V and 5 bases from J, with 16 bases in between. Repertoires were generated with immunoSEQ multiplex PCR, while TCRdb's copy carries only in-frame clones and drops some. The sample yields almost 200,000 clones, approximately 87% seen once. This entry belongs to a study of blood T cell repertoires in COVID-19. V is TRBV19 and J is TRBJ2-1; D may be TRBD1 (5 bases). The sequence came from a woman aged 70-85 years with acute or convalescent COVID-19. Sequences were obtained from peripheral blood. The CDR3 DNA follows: TGTGCCAGTTCTTCTTGGGGCCTGGACAATGAGCAGTTCTTC. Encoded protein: CASSSWGLDNEQFF.